A single sample gave rise to the 24 T cell receptor beta chains below, sequenced in a study of T cell responses to AZD1222 COVID-19 vaccine. Clones were sequenced by immunoSEQ multiplex PCR, and TCRdb holds only the in-frame ones, with some missing. The sample gives about 75,000 clones, roughly 87% of which show up once; more than 15% is in the top ten. The sequences come from peripheral blood, collected 28 days after the second AZD1222 dose. The receptor set was obtained from an adult who received the AZD1222 COVID-19 vaccine.

This clone was recorded only once. V and J are TRBV28 and TRBJ2-7, with 10 bases matching TRBD2. There are 14 residues in the CDR3. The V gene's germline CDR1 is MDHEN and CDR2 SYDVKM. Trimming removed 6 bases from V and 2 bases from J; junction bases left unmatched: 4. The CDR3 region is CASSRSGGTYEQYF. CDR3 DNA sequence: TGTGCCAGCAGCCGTAGCGGGGGGACCTACGAGCAGTACTTC.

V gene TRBV10-1 combines with J gene TRBJ2-3; D may be TRBD1 or TRBD2 (5 bases each). Germline lookup yields CDR1 WNHNN and CDR2 SYGVQD (reference sequence). The V and J ends lost 9 bases and 8 bases respectively, with 9 bases between them. The CDR3 consists of 10 residues. CDR3 sequence reads: CASPGRTQYF. The CDR3 coding sequence is TGCGCCAGTCCGGGGCGTACGCAGTATTTT.

In DNA form, the CDR3 reads TGTGCCAGCAGTGAAGCGGACATCTCTGGAAACACCATATATTTT. It translates to CASSEADISGNTIYF. This chain joins TRBV2 and TRBJ1-3; possible D gene TRBD1, 5 bases. CDR1 is SNHLY, CDR2 FYNNEI, per germline. The germline V and J ends were trimmed by 0 bases and 0 bases, with 6 bases remaining between them. The CDR3 is 15 residues long.

The V and J genes are TRBV30 and TRBJ2-7; no definite D call. The CDR3 spans 12 residues. V was pared by 0 bases and J by 4 bases, with 7 bases between. Germline CDR1 GTSNPN, CDR2 SVGIG (reference sequence). The CDR3: CAWSVRFYEQYF. CDR3 coding DNA: TGTGCCTGGAGTGTACGATTTTACGAGCAGTACTTC.

The chain is built from TRBV28 and TRBJ1-2; D not certain. Germline loops: CDR1 MDHEN, CDR2 SYDVKM. The CDR3 runs 13 residues. V dropped 1 base and J dropped 4 bases, with 7 bases sitting between them. The DNA of the CDR3 is TGTGCCAGCAGTTTATTGGCAGGCTATGGCTACACCTTC. As protein: CASSLLAGYGYTF.

V usage is TRBV3-1 (or the pseudogene TRBV3-2) and J usage is TRBJ2-7; D tentatively reads TRBD1 or TRBD2 (5 bases each). This CDR3 comprises 15 residues. Germline CDR1 reads LGHDT; CDR2 reads YNNKEL (reference sequence). V was cut by 0 bases and J by 1 base, with 10 bases left in between. The CDR3 coding sequence is TGTGCCAGCAGCCAAGAGGGGACCCTTTCCTACGAGCAGTACTTC. It specifies CASSQEGTLSYEQYF.

This clone was detected a few times. The CDR3 loop is CASSQPQWGAYGYTF. The CDR3 region has the DNA TGTGCCAGCAGCCAACCACAGTGGGGGGCCTATGGCTACACCTTC. J is TRBJ1-2 and V is TRBV3-1 (or the pseudogene TRBV3-2); TRBD1 is a possible D gene (6 bases). The CDR3 contains 15 residues. V lost 2 bases and J 4 bases, leaving 14 bases between the germline ends. In germline, CDR1 is LGHDT, CDR2 YNNKEL (reference sequence).

The chain combines TRBV5-1 with TRBJ2-3; D is possibly TRBD1 (6 bases). The germline CDR1 and CDR2 sequences are SGHRS and YFSETQ. CDR3 length: 16 amino acids. The V end was cut by 7 bases, the J end by 1 base, with 19 bases between. CDR3 bases: TGCGCCAGCGGAGTGTTACCGGGACAACGCACAGATACGCAGTATTTT. Its translation is CASGVLPGQRTDTQYF.

The chain links TRBV3-1 (or the pseudogene TRBV3-2) to TRBJ1-6, with 8 bases that match TRBD1. Germline CDR1 LGHDT, CDR2 YNNKEL (reference sequence). This CDR3 region has 13 residues. J was trimmed by 9 bases and V by 10 bases; bases with no gene match: 8. The DNA of the CDR3 is TGTGCCACCTTACAGGGGGAGGGTTCACCCCTCCACTTT. Its translation: CATLQGEGSPLHF.

This clone has only a few counts. This rearrangement joins TRBV27 to TRBJ1-2; tentative D call: TRBD1 (6 bases). Germline-derived CDR1 and CDR2 are MNHEY and SMNVEV (reference sequence). The CDR3 is 15 residues long. Trimming stripped 0 bases from V and 7 bases from J, with 15 bases between. This CDR3 reads CASSLSPGGARGYTF. The CDR3 nucleotides read TGTGCCAGCAGTTTATCGCCTGGGGGGGCGCGTGGCTACACCTTC.

A single count supports this clone. The CDR3 bases are TGTGCCAGCTCACCCCAGACAGGGAGGAATTCACCCCTCCACTTT. It is translated as CASSPQTGRNSPLHF. J is TRBJ1-6 and V is TRBV18, with 7 bases fitting TRBD1. Unmatched junction bases numbered 6, after V lost 3 bases and J lost 7 bases. Germline V CDR1 and CDR2: KGHSH, LQKENI. The CDR3 sequence is 15 residues long.

This sequence joins TRBV6-1 and TRBJ1-5; a weak D match, TRBD1 (6 bases). The germline V gene has CDR1 MNHNS and CDR2 SASEGT. CDR3 length: 15 amino acids. The V end lost 0 bases, the J end lost 7 bases, and 13 bases lay between the germline ends. The chain's CDR3 is CASSEAGGPQQPQHF. For the CDR3, the DNA is TGTGCCAGCAGTGAAGCGGGGGGCCCGCAACAGCCCCAGCATTTT.

The chain has TRBV6-1 and TRBJ2-2, with D perhaps TRBD1 or TRBD2 (5 bases each). The CDR3 contains 15 residues. The germline CDR1 and CDR2 sequences are MNHNS and SASEGT. V shed 2 bases and J shed 0 bases, with 7 bases lying between them. CDR3 sequence reads: CASSEWGPNTGELFF. The CDR3 nucleotides are TGTGCCAGCAGTGAATGGGGACCGAACACCGGGGAGCTGTTTTTT.

The chain links TRBV18 to TRBJ2-7; D is perhaps TRBD1 or TRBD2 (5 bases each). The V end was cut by 6 bases, the J end by 1 base, with 10 bases between. The CDR3 is made up of 13 amino acids. Germline V gene lookup returns CDR1 KGHSH and CDR2 LQKENI. CDR3 in DNA: TGTGCCAGCTCCTTCGGGGCATCCTACGAGCAGTACTTC. Translation gives CASSFGASYEQYF.

The genes are TRBV6-4 and TRBJ2-3, with 8 bases that match TRBD1. This CDR3 region has 15 residues. The germline V gene has CDR1 MRHNA and CDR2 SNTAGT. The trim removed 4 bases at V and 0 bases at J, leaving 3 bases unmatched. The CDR3 protein is CASSGQGRSTDTQYF. Here the CDR3 DNA reads TGTGCCAGCAGTGGACAGGGGAGAAGCACAGATACGCAGTATTTT.

In its sample, this clone was seen a few times. The CDR3 here is CASSDYVEDTIYF. DNA for the CDR3: TGTGCCAGCAGCGACTACGTAGAGGACACCATATATTTT. The chain joins TRBV5-4 to TRBJ1-3, with D uncertain. Germline V lookup: CDR1 SGHNT, CDR2 YYREEE (reference sequence). The V gene lost 4 bases and the J gene lost 8 bases, with 13 bases spanning the gap. The CDR3 consists of 13 residues. Supplemented by reference TRBV5-4 and TRBJ1-3, the full variable domain reads ETGVTQSPTHLIKTRGQQVTLRCSSQSGHNTVSWYQQALGQGPQFIFQYYREEENGRGNFPPRFSGLQFPNYSSELNVNALELDDSALYLCASSDYVEDTIYFGEGSWLTVV.

V is TRBV30 and J is TRBJ1-6, with D possibly matching TRBD1 (5 bases). This CDR3 has 14 residues. With 0 bases removed from V and 9 bases from J, the gap between germline ends came to 12 bases. Per germline, CDR1 GTSNPN and CDR2 SVGIG (reference sequence). As DNA, the CDR3 is TGTGCCTGGAGTGTAAGGGGAGTCGGTTCACCCCTCCACTTT. Encoded protein: CAWSVRGVGSPLHF.

This chain links TRBV27 with TRBJ1-2; tentatively, D is TRBD1 (6 bases). The ends were cut back, 6 bases at V and 6 bases at J, with 20 bases in the middle. CDR3 length: 15 residues. CDR1 is MNHEY, CDR2 SMNVEV, per germline (reference sequence). Here the CDR3 reads CASRQSRGAFDGYTF. The CDR3 DNA follows: TGTGCCAGCAGGCAGAGCAGGGGCGCCTTTGATGGCTACACCTTC.

This clone turned up a few times. The J gene is TRBJ1-4, the V gene TRBV28; D remains ambiguous. Per the germline V gene, CDR1 is MDHEN and CDR2 is SYDVKM. The germline V and J ends were trimmed by 7 bases and 0 bases, with 9 bases remaining between them. CDR3 length: 14 amino acids. The CDR3 DNA reads as TGTGCCAGCACCTCTCTCTCAACTAATGAAAAACTGTTTTTT. It encodes CASTSLSTNEKLFF.

This clone was seen only once. Different DNA sequences within this sample yield the same CDR3. The chain is built from TRBV11-2 and TRBJ2-3; D gene unclear. CDR1 SGHAT and CDR2 FQNNGV come from the germline V gene. Trimming shortened V by 1 base and J by 3 bases, and 2 bases separated the two germline ends. The CDR3 is made up of 12 amino acids. The CDR3 reads CASSLGTDTQYF. For the CDR3, the DNA is TGTGCCAGCAGCTTAGGGACAGATACGCAGTATTTT. The complete variable domain, with remaining parts taken from reference TRBV11-2 and TRBJ2-3, reads EAGVAQSPRYKIIEKRQSVAFWCNPISGHATLYWYQQILGQGPKLLIQFQNNGVVDDSQLPKDRFSAERLKGVDSTLKIQPAKLEDSAVYLCASSLGTDTQYFGPGTRLTVL.

This clone was seen just once. The chain employs TRBV7-2 and TRBJ2-1, with D perhaps TRBD2 (6 bases). V was clipped by 4 bases and J by 7 bases, with 14 bases between them. The germline CDR1 and CDR2 sequences are SGHTA and FQGNSA. The CDR3 loop spans 14 amino acids. CDR3 in DNA: TGTGCCAGCAGCTATTCTAAAAGCGGGAATGAGCAGTTCTTC. This sequence encodes CASSYSKSGNEQFF.

The V gene is TRBV27, the J gene TRBJ2-7, with TRBD2 as a possible D gene (6 bases). V lost 5 bases to trimming and J lost 2 bases, with 13 bases between them. This CDR3 contains 14 residues. Germline lookup yields CDR1 MNHEY and CDR2 SMNVEV (reference sequence). The CDR3 sequence is CASSITGLPYEQYF. In nucleotides, the CDR3 is TGTGCCAGCAGTATCACGGGACTGCCCTACGAGCAGTACTTC.

The CDR3 reads CATSLPGSDQETQYF. The CDR3, as DNA: TGTGCCACCAGCTTACCCGGTAGTGACCAAGAGACCCAGTACTTC. The chain links TRBV15 to TRBJ2-5; D gene uncertain. The V end was cut by 5 bases, the J end by 0 bases, with 13 bases between. This CDR3 is 15 amino acids long. Germline loops: CDR1 LNHNV, CDR2 YYDKDF (reference sequence).

The chain couples TRBV9 to TRBJ2-1; D unclear. CDR1 and CDR2 (germline): SGDLS, YYNGEE. The CDR3 loop spans 15 amino acids. Trimming removed 0 bases from V and 4 bases from J, with 11 bases in between. Here the CDR3 DNA reads TGTGCCAGCAGCGTAGGGAACAGCATTTACAATGAGCAGTTCTTC. Protein product: CASSVGNSIYNEQFF.